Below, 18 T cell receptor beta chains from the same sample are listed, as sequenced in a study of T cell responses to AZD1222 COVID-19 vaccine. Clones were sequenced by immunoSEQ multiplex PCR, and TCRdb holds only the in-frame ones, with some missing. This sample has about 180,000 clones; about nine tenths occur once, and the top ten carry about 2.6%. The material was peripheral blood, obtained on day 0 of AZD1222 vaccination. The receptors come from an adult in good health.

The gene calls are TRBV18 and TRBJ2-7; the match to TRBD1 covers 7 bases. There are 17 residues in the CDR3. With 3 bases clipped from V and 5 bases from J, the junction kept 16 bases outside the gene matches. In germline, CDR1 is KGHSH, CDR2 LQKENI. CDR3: CASSPQQGLGTNNEQYF. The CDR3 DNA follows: TGTGCCAGCTCACCCCAACAGGGGTTGGGCACTAACAACGAGCAGTACTTC.

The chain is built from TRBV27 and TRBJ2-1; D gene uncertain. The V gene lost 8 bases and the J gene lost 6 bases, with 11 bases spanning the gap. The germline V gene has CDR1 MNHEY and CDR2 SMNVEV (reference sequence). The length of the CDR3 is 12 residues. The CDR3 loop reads CASGPYPNEQFF. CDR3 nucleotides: TGTGCCAGCGGCCCATATCCCAATGAGCAGTTCTTC.

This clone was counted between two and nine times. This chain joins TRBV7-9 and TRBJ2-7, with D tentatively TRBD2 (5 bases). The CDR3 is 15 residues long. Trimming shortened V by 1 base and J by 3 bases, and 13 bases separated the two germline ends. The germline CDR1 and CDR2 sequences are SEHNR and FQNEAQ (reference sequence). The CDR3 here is CASSLVGSESYEQYF. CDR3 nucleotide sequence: TGTGCCAGCAGCTTAGTTGGGAGCGAGAGCTACGAGCAGTACTTC.

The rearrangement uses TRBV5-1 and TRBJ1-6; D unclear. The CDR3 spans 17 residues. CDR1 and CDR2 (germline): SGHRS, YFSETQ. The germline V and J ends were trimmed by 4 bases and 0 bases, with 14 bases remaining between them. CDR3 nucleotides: TGCGCCAGCAGCCATGAGACGGGGAGCTCCTATAATTCACCCCTCCACTTT. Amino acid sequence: CASSHETGSSYNSPLHF.

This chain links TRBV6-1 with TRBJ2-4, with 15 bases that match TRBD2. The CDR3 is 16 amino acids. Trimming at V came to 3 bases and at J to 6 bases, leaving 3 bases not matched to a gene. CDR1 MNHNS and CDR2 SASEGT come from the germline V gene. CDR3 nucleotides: TGTGCCAGCAGTGACCGGACTAGCGGGGGGGGAAACATTCAGTACTTC. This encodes CASSDRTSGGGNIQYF.

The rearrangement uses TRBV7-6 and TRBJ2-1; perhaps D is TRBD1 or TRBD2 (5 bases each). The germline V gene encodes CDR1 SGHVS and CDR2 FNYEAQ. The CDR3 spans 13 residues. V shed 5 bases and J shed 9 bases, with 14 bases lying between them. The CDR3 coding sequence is TGTGCCAGCAGCCCCCATGGGGGTGCTGAGCAGTTCTTC. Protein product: CASSPHGGAEQFF. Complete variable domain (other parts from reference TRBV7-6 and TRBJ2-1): GAGVSQSPRYKVTKRGQDVALRCDPISGHVSLYWYRQALGQGPEFLTYFNYEAQQDKSGLPNDRFSAERPEGSISTLTIQRTEQRDSAMYRCASSPHGGAEQFFGPGTRLTVL.

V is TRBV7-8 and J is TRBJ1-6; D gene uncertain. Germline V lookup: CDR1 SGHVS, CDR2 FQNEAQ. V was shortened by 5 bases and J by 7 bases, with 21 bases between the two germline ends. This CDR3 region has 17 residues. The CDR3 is CASSLDRRPTTNSPLHF. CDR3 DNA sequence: TGTGCCAGCAGCCTCGACCGGCGACCCACGACCAATTCACCCCTCCACTTT. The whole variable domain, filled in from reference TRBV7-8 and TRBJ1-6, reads GAGVSQSPRYKVAKRGQDVALRCDPISGHVSLFWYQQALGQGPEFLTYFQNEAQLDKSGLPSDRFFAERPEGSVSTLKIQRTQQEDSAVYLCASSLDRRPTTNSPLHFGNGTRLTVT.

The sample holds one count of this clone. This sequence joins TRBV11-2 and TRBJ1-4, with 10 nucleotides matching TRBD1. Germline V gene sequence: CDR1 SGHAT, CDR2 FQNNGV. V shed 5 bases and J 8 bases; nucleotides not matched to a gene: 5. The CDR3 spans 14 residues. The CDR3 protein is CASSPTGGGEKLFF. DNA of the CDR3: TGTGCCAGCAGCCCGACAGGGGGCGGGGAAAAACTGTTTTTT.

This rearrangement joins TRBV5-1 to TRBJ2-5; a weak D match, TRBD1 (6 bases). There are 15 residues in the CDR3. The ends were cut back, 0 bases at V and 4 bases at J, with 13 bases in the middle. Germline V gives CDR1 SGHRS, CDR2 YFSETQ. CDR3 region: CASSLGQGLTETQYF. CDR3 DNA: TGCGCCAGCAGCTTGGGTCAGGGGTTAACAGAGACCCAGTACTTC.

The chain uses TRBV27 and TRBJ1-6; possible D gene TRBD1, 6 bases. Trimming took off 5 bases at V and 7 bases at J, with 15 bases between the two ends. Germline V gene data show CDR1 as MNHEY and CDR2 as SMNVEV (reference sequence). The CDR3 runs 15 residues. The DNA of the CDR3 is TGTGCCAGCAGTCCGGTTGAGGGGGGCAATTCACCCCTCCACTTT. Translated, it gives CASSPVEGGNSPLHF.

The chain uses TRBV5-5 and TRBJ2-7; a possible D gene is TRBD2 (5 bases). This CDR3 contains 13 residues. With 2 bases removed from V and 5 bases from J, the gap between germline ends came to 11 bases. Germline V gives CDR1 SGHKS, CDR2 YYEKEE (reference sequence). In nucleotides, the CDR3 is TGTGCCAGCAGCTTCAGATCCGGGGACGAGCAGTACTTC. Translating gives CASSFRSGDEQYF.

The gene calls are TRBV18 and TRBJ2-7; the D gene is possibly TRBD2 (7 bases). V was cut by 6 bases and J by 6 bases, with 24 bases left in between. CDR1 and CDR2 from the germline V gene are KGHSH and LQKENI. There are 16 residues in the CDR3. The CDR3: CASSRSPQGGGPEQYF. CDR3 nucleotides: TGTGCCAGCTCGCGCTCACCCCAAGGGGGGGGCCCCGAGCAGTACTTC.

CDR3 residues: CASSSLAVTYEQYF. In DNA form, the CDR3 reads TGTGCCAGCAGCTCACTAGCGGTGACCTACGAGCAGTACTTC. J is TRBJ2-7 and V is TRBV3-1 (or the pseudogene TRBV3-2); 8 bases are shared with TRBD2. The germline CDR1 and CDR2 sequences are LGHDT and YNNKEL (reference sequence). The CDR3 covers 14 residues. Unmatched junction bases numbered 5, after V lost 5 bases and J lost 2 bases.

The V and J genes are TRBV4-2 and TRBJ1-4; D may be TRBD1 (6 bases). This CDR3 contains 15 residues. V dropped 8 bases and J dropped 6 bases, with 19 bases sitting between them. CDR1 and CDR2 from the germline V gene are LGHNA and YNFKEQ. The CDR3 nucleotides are TGTGCCAGCGGTCGACGGGGGGCTCCGGATGAAAAACTGTTTTTT. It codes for CASGRRGAPDEKLFF.

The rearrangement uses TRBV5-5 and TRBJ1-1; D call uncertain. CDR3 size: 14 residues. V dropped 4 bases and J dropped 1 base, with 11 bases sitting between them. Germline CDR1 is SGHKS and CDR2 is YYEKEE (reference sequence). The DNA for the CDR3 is TGTGCCAGCAGCGCACTAGGGAAGAACACTGAAGCTTTCTTT. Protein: CASSALGKNTEAFF.

CDR3 protein: CASSLLSSGANSYEQYF. CDR3 in DNA: TGTGCCAGCAGCTTATTGTCTAGCGGGGCCAACTCCTACGAGCAGTACTTC. This rearrangement joins TRBV7-6 to TRBJ2-7, with 9 bases fitting TRBD2. The germline gives CDR1 SGHVS, CDR2 FNYEAQ. The V and J ends lost 2 bases and 0 bases, in that order; junction bases with no gene match: 8. The CDR3 loop spans 17 amino acids.

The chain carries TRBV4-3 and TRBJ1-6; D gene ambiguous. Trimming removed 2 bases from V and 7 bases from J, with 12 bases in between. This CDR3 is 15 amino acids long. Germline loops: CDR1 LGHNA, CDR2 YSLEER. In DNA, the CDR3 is TGCGCCAGCAGCCAATTCCCCAGGCAGAATTCACCCCTCCACTTT. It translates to CASSQFPRQNSPLHF.

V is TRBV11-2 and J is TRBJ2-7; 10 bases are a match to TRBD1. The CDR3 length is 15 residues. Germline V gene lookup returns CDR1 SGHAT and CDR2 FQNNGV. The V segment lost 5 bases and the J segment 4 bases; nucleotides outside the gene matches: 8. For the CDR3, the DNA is TGTGCCAGCAGCCCGCGGACAGGGGGAGGGTACGAGCAGTACTTC. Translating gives CASSPRTGGGYEQYF.